This T cell receptor beta chain was retrieved from a study of blood T cell repertoires in COVID-19. This clone was detected only once. Data came from immunoSEQ multiplex PCR; TCRdb stores just in-frame clones and leaves some out. The sample consists of around 250,000 clones, 83% of them appearing once. The V gene's germline CDR1 is SGHTA and CDR2 FQGTGA. The CDR3 length is 15 residues. The V gene lost 5 bases and the J gene lost 5 bases, with 18 bases spanning the gap. The sequencing sample was made of peripheral blood. This clonotype originated in a man older than 75 with acute or convalescent COVID-19. The V call is TRBV7-3, the J call TRBJ2-5, with TRBD1 as a possible D gene (6 bases). CDR3 protein: CASSTTGTRGETQYF. Here the CDR3 DNA reads TGTGCCAGCAGCACGACCGGGACAAGGGGGGAGACCCAGTACTTC.